A selection of T cell receptor beta chains follows, all from one sample in a study of beta chain features in type 1 diabetes. The data were produced by immunoSEQ multiplex PCR, yet TCRdb's version contains in-frame clones alone and is incomplete. The profile shows 200,000 to 250,000 clones, roughly 13% of them singletons. The source material was naive CD4+ T cells from blood. Receptors originate from a man in his thirties or forties with type 1 diabetes. The CDR3 runs from the conserved cysteine through the conserved F or W. Fields, in order: D gene, J gene, clone size, V gene, CDR3 protein, CDR3 DNA. D genes are given only for firm matches. A row's size may be missing; if present it is once, few, many or a size class.

d_gene: NA; j_gene: TRBJ1-1; abundance: few; v_gene: TRBV9; CDR3aa: CASSLLLPQENTEAFF; CDR3nt: TGTGCCAGCAGCCTTCTACTGCCCCAGGAGAACACTGAAGCTTTCTTT
d_gene: NA; j_gene: TRBJ2-2; abundance: NA; v_gene: TRBV29-1; CDR3aa: CSVDPNTGELFF; CDR3nt: TGCAGCGTTGACCCAAACACCGGGGAGCTGTTTTTT
d_gene: NA; j_gene: TRBJ2-1; abundance: NA; v_gene: TRBV5-4; CDR3aa: CASSGGAPSSYNEQFF; CDR3nt: TGTGCCAGCAGCGGGGGGGCGCCGAGCTCCTACAATGAGCAGTTCTTC
d_gene: TRBD2; j_gene: TRBJ2-6; abundance: NA; v_gene: TRBV19; CDR3aa: CASSVRGGRTLSGANVLTF; CDR3nt: TGTGCCAGTAGTGTCCGCGGGGGACGAACCCTCTCTGGGGCCAACGTCCTGACTTTC
d_gene: TRBD2; j_gene: TRBJ2-2; abundance: NA; v_gene: TRBV4-2; CDR3aa: CASSQEGLAGGHVGELFF; CDR3nt: TGTGCCAGCAGCCAAGAAGGGCTAGCGGGGGGGCATGTCGGGGAGCTGTTTTTT
d_gene: NA; j_gene: TRBJ2-3; abundance: NA; v_gene: TRBV25-1; CDR3aa: CASSARVETQYF; CDR3nt: TGTGCCAGCAGTGCCAGGGTAGAAACGCAGTATTTT
d_gene: TRBD1; j_gene: TRBJ2-1; abundance: few; v_gene: TRBV6-6; CDR3aa: CASSYGATGVNEQFF; CDR3nt: TGTGCCAGCAGTTACGGCGCGACAGGGGTAAATGAGCAGTTCTTC
d_gene: NA; j_gene: TRBJ1-2; abundance: few; v_gene: TRBV23-1; CDR3aa: CASRRTENYGYTF; CDR3nt: TGCGCCAGCAGACGGACAGAAAACTATGGCTACACCTTC
d_gene: TRBD1; j_gene: TRBJ1-1; abundance: once; v_gene: TRBV18; CDR3aa: CASSPPMGQGAGEAFF; CDR3nt: TGTGCCAGCTCACCACCGATGGGACAGGGGGCCGGTGAAGCTTTCTTT
d_gene: NA; j_gene: TRBJ2-5; abundance: few; v_gene: TRBV30; CDR3aa: CAWSVGAAQTQYF; CDR3nt: TGTGCCTGGAGTGTAGGAGCGGCGCAGACCCAGTACTTC
d_gene: NA; j_gene: TRBJ1-2; abundance: NA; v_gene: TRBV6-1; CDR3aa: CASSPLGVGGYTF; CDR3nt: TGTGCCAGCAGCCCCTTAGGGGTGGGTGGCTACACCTTC
d_gene: NA; j_gene: TRBJ1-4; abundance: few; v_gene: TRBV15; CDR3aa: CATSRSGGEKLFF; CDR3nt: TGTGCCACCAGCAGATCCGGGGGGGAAAAACTGTTTTTT
d_gene: TRBD2; j_gene: TRBJ2-5; abundance: NA; v_gene: TRBV13; CDR3aa: CASSSWTSGGEETQYF; CDR3nt: TGTGCCAGCAGTTCGTGGACTAGCGGGGGGGAAGAGACCCAGTACTTC
d_gene: NA; j_gene: TRBJ2-7; abundance: few; v_gene: TRBV30; CDR3aa: CAWSVALLQYF; CDR3nt: TGTGCCTGGAGTGTGGCCCTCCTCCAGTACTTC
d_gene: NA; j_gene: TRBJ2-7; abundance: NA; v_gene: TRBV25-1; CDR3aa: CASSVEVGSYEQYF; CDR3nt: TGTGCCAGCAGTGTGGAGGTCGGGAGTTACGAGCAGTACTTC
d_gene: TRBD1; j_gene: TRBJ2-5; abundance: NA; v_gene: TRBV15; CDR3aa: CATSREGQGQETQYF; CDR3nt: TGTGCCACCAGCAGAGAGGGACAGGGACAAGAGACCCAGTACTTC
d_gene: NA; j_gene: TRBJ2-7; abundance: few; v_gene: TRBV4-1; CDR3aa: CASSPGLLYEQYF; CDR3nt: TGCGCCAGCAGCCCGGGTCTCCTCTACGAGCAGTACTTC
d_gene: NA; j_gene: TRBJ2-7; abundance: few; v_gene: TRBV5-1; CDR3aa: CASSLVTSGHPYEQYF; CDR3nt: TGCGCCAGCAGCTTGGTAACCAGCGGGCACCCCTACGAGCAGTACTTC
d_gene: TRBD1; j_gene: TRBJ1-2; abundance: few; v_gene: TRBV5-4; CDR3aa: CASSSTGGNYGYTF; CDR3nt: TGTGCCAGCAGCTCGACAGGGGGAAACTATGGCTACACCTTC
d_gene: TRBD2; j_gene: TRBJ2-2; abundance: few; v_gene: TRBV2; CDR3aa: CASSVLGGGATGELFF; CDR3nt: TGTGCCAGCAGTGTCCTCGGCGGGGGGGCCACCGGGGAGCTGTTTTTT
d_gene: NA; j_gene: TRBJ2-5; abundance: NA; v_gene: TRBV2; CDR3aa: CASSAGGLGETQYF; CDR3nt: TGTGCCAGCAGTGCTGGCGGGCTTGGAGAGACCCAGTACTTC
d_gene: NA; j_gene: TRBJ1-2; abundance: few; v_gene: TRBV30; CDR3aa: CAAGRTADGYTF; CDR3nt: TGTGCCGCCGGGAGGACAGCTGATGGCTACACCTTC
d_gene: NA; j_gene: TRBJ1-2; abundance: few; v_gene: TRBV6-6; CDR3aa: CASSYEVKANYGYTF; CDR3nt: TGTGCCAGCAGTTACGAGGTAAAAGCTAACTATGGCTACACCTTC
d_gene: NA; j_gene: TRBJ1-2; abundance: NA; v_gene: TRBV19; CDR3aa: CASYGRGKDYGYTF; CDR3nt: TGTGCCAGTTATGGGAGGGGTAAGGACTATGGCTACACCTTC
d_gene: NA; j_gene: TRBJ2-1; abundance: few; v_gene: TRBV12-5; CDR3aa: CASGLTFLNAQFF; CDR3nt: TGTGCTAGTGGTTTGACTTTCCTCAATGCGCAGTTCTTC
d_gene: NA; j_gene: TRBJ2-7; abundance: few; v_gene: TRBV15; CDR3aa: CATSTSLGLEQYF; CDR3nt: TGTGCCACCAGCACAAGCTTGGGGCTCGAGCAGTACTTC
d_gene: TRBD1; j_gene: TRBJ1-2; abundance: NA; v_gene: TRBV5-1; CDR3aa: CASSPGQSAGYTF; CDR3nt: TGCGCCAGCAGCCCGGGACAGTCAGCTGGCTACACCTTC
d_gene: NA; j_gene: TRBJ1-4; abundance: few; v_gene: TRBV6-1; CDR3aa: CASSAVREPTAELFF; CDR3nt: TGTGCCAGCAGTGCAGTTCGGGAGCCAACTGCGGAACTGTTTTTT
d_gene: NA; j_gene: TRBJ1-2; abundance: few; v_gene: TRBV19; CDR3aa: CASSGAGASMGYTF; CDR3nt: TGTGCCAGTAGTGGCGCGGGGGCCAGTATGGGCTACACCTTC
d_gene: NA; j_gene: TRBJ2-1; abundance: few; v_gene: TRBV7-2; CDR3aa: CASSVDWNEEQFF; CDR3nt: TGTGCCAGCAGCGTGGACTGGAATGAGGAGCAGTTCTTC
d_gene: NA; j_gene: TRBJ2-7; abundance: NA; v_gene: TRBV11-2; CDR3aa: CASSFGALAREQYF; CDR3nt: TGTGCCAGCAGCTTCGGGGCACTAGCACGCGAGCAGTACTTC
d_gene: TRBD1; j_gene: TRBJ2-7; abundance: NA; v_gene: TRBV27; CDR3aa: CASSRQGPEWEQYF; CDR3nt: TGTGCCAGCAGCCGACAGGGCCCCGAGTGGGAGCAGTACTTC
d_gene: NA; j_gene: TRBJ1-2; abundance: few; v_gene: TRBV4-2; CDR3aa: CASSQEQGNYGYTF; CDR3nt: TGTGCCAGCAGCCAAGAACAGGGCAACTATGGCTACACCTTC
d_gene: TRBD1; j_gene: TRBJ1-2; abundance: NA; v_gene: TRBV9; CDR3aa: CASSLQTGGIYGYTF; CDR3nt: TGTGCCAGCAGCCTACAGACAGGGGGCATCTATGGCTACACCTTC
d_gene: TRBD2; j_gene: TRBJ2-7; abundance: NA; v_gene: TRBV28; CDR3aa: CASRRAGGPKYEQYF; CDR3nt: TGTGCCAGCAGGCGAGCGGGAGGGCCTAAATATGAGCAGTACTTC
d_gene: NA; j_gene: TRBJ2-7; abundance: few; v_gene: TRBV10-3; CDR3aa: CAISSLARGSYEQYF; CDR3nt: TGTGCCATCAGTTCCCTCGCCAGGGGATCCTACGAGCAGTACTTC
d_gene: TRBD2; j_gene: TRBJ2-7; abundance: NA; v_gene: TRBV5-4; CDR3aa: CASSSGSSGRDSYEQYF; CDR3nt: TGTGCCAGCAGCTCTGGTAGTAGCGGGAGGGACTCCTACGAGCAGTACTTC
d_gene: TRBD2; j_gene: TRBJ2-3; abundance: few; v_gene: TRBV5-1; CDR3aa: CASSSLAAGGDTQYF; CDR3nt: TGCGCCAGCAGCTCACTAGCGGCTGGAGGAGATACGCAGTATTTT
d_gene: NA; j_gene: TRBJ2-4; abundance: NA; v_gene: TRBV18; CDR3aa: CASSTDIAKNIQYF; CDR3nt: TGTGCCAGCTCAACGGACATTGCCAAAAACATTCAGTACTTC
d_gene: NA; j_gene: TRBJ2-4; abundance: few; v_gene: TRBV29-1; CDR3aa: CSVEVGPEDIQYF; CDR3nt: TGCAGCGTTGAAGTAGGCCCGGAGGACATTCAGTACTTC
d_gene: TRBD2; j_gene: TRBJ2-1; abundance: few; v_gene: TRBV6-5; CDR3aa: CASSYSGLADNNEQFF; CDR3nt: TGTGCCAGCAGTTACTCCGGACTAGCGGATAACAATGAGCAGTTCTTC